Listed below are T cell receptor beta chains from one sample, sequenced in a study of OX40 agonist ivuxolimab in advanced cancers. This table comes from immunoSEQ multiplex PCR, and its TCRdb copy is limited to in-frame clones, with some not included. The data contain approximately 70,000 clones, 87% of them singletons. This sample comprised CD4+ or CD8+ T cells sorted from blood, obtained in a trial of the OX40 agonist ivuxolimab. Source of these receptors: an adult with an advanced solid tumor such as melanoma, head and neck, liver or kidney cancer. Each CDR3 is given with its conserved first and last residue. The D gene is left open where the match is weak. Some rows have no size entry. The others give once, few or many, or a class for an expanded clone.

clone_size j_call d_call v_call cdr3_aa cdr3_nt
few TRBJ1-1 NA TRBV10-3 CAIHKGMNTEAFF TGTGCCATCCACAAAGGAATGAACACTGAAGCTTTCTTT
NA TRBJ2-5 TRBD2 TRBV7-2 CASSPPRTSGQETQYF TGTGCCAGCAGCCCACCCCGGACTAGCGGGCAAGAGACCCAGTACTTC
NA TRBJ2-2 NA TRBV6-4 CASSAELNTGELFF TGTGCCAGCAGTGCAGAATTGAACACCGGGGAGCTGTTTTTT
NA TRBJ1-2 NA TRBV5-6 CASSSTNYGYTF TGTGCCAGCAGCAGCACGAACTATGGCTACACCTTC
NA TRBJ1-5 NA TRBV28 CASSFIAGTQPQHF TGTGCCAGCAGTTTTATAGCCGGGACCCAACCCCAGCATTTT
NA TRBJ2-5 NA TRBV7-7 CASSLGGTPFGTQYF TGTGCTAGCAGCTTAGGGGGGACACCCTTTGGGACCCAGTACTTC
once TRBJ2-3 NA TRBV11-3 CASSSFYRVFTDTQYF TGTGCCAGCAGCTCCTTCTACAGGGTGTTTACAGATACGCAGTATTTT
few TRBJ1-5 TRBD1 TRBV2 CASRDSYQPQHF TGTGCCAGCCGGGACAGTTATCAGCCCCAGCATTTT
few TRBJ2-7 TRBD2 TRBV11-2 CASSLTSGTYEQYF TGTGCCAGCAGCCTGACTAGCGGGACCTACGAGCAGTACTTC
NA TRBJ1-1 NA TRBV10-3 CAISEIMNTEAFF TGTGCCATCAGTGAGATAATGAACACTGAAGCTTTCTTT
NA TRBJ2-2 TRBD1 TRBV6-1 CANSQGQGVAGELFF TGTGCCAACTCTCAGGGACAGGGGGTCGCCGGGGAGCTGTTTTTT
NA TRBJ2-5 TRBD2 TRBV10-2 CASSDSGVETQYF TGCGCCAGCAGTGACAGCGGGGTAGAGACCCAGTACTTC
once TRBJ2-3 TRBD2 TRBV11-2 CASSFRRGGRADTQYF TGTGCCAGCAGCTTTCGTCGGGGGGGCCGGGCAGATACGCAGTATTTT
NA TRBJ2-1 TRBD2 TRBV27 CASSLLTSLTHNEQFF TGTGCCAGCAGTTTACTGACTAGCCTTACCCACAATGAGCAGTTCTTC
NA TRBJ2-1 NA TRBV9 CASSVVQGGYNEQFF TGTGCCAGCAGCGTAGTGCAGGGAGGCTACAATGAGCAGTTCTTC
NA TRBJ2-1 NA TRBV7-3 CASSLGLPSYNEQFF TGTGCCAGCAGCTTAGGACTACCTTCCTACAATGAGCAGTTCTTC
NA TRBJ2-7 TRBD2 TRBV7-2 CASSLGLAGLYEQYF TGTGCCAGCAGCTTAGGACTAGCGGGGCTATACGAGCAGTACTTC
NA TRBJ2-7 TRBD2 TRBV27 CASSLDSGGFYEQYF TGTGCCAGCAGTTTAGATAGCGGGGGCTTCTACGAGCAGTACTTC
NA TRBJ2-2 TRBD2 TRBV7-3 CASSLTLAGPTGELFF TGTGCCAGCAGCTTAACACTAGCGGGTCCCACCGGGGAGCTGTTTTTT
NA TRBJ2-7 TRBD1 TRBV27 CASSLSGQGIYEQYF TGTGCCAGCAGTTTAAGCGGACAGGGAATCTACGAGCAGTACTTC
NA TRBJ2-2 NA TRBV30 CAWRGQGIGELFF TGTGCCTGGAGGGGCCAGGGAATCGGGGAGCTGTTTTTT
NA TRBJ2-2 TRBD1 TRBV5-1 CASSLEGARTGELFF TGCGCCAGCAGCTTGGAGGGGGCACGCACCGGGGAGCTGTTTTTT
few TRBJ1-3 NA TRBV28 CASRKEDGNTIYF TGTGCCAGCAGAAAGGAGGATGGAAACACCATATATTTT
few TRBJ1-5 TRBD1 TRBV19 CASAGTGGAGQPQHF TGTGCCAGTGCCGGGACAGGGGGCGCGGGTCAGCCCCAGCATTTT
NA TRBJ2-3 TRBD2 TRBV11-3 CASSLGLAGGTDTQYF TGTGCCAGCAGCCTCGGATTAGCGGGGGGCACAGATACGCAGTATTTT
NA TRBJ1-2 NA TRBV11-2 CASSLAAAQGVTGYTF TGTGCCAGCAGCCTAGCGGCGGCACAGGGCGTTACTGGCTACACCTTC
NA TRBJ2-5 TRBD2 TRBV5-1 CASSTGTSGFRETQYF TGCGCCAGCAGCACCGGGACTAGCGGGTTCAGGGAGACCCAGTACTTC
NA TRBJ2-1 TRBD2 TRBV10-3 CAISDGTSGNNEQFF TGTGCCATCAGTGATGGGACTAGCGGGAACAATGAGCAGTTCTTC
NA TRBJ2-7 NA TRBV7-2 CASSLGTYEQYF TGTGCCAGCAGCTTAGGCACCTACGAGCAGTACTTC
NA TRBJ1-5 NA TRBV5-4 CASSRGGESNQPQHF TGTGCCAGCTCCCGCGGAGGGGAGAGCAATCAGCCCCAGCATTTT
NA TRBJ2-3 NA TRBV6-5 CASSAGHGGDTQYF TGTGCCAGCAGCGCGGGACACGGAGGAGATACGCAGTATTTT
NA TRBJ1-3 NA TRBV5-1 CASSLAPGNGNTIYF TGCGCCAGCAGCTTGGCTCCGGGGAACGGAAACACCATATATTTT
NA TRBJ2-1 TRBD1 TRBV7-9 CASSLTTGDEQFF TGTGCCAGCAGCCTCACCACAGGGGATGAGCAGTTCTTC